This T cell receptor beta chain is from a study of cytomegalovirus exposure and HLA in healthy donors. The study, taken as a whole, reports: Roughly uniform sequencing depth across donors was assumed, possibly incorrectly. Later work associated roughly 15,000 TCR beta sequences with HLA alleles at 0.05 false discovery rate. It is likely that the observed cluster of highly shared sequence variants was a sequencing artifact.

Vbeta (60) and Jbeta (13) primers were used in the PCR. The protocol was immunoSEQ multiplex PCR, while the TCRdb copy is restricted to in-frame clones and leaves out a portion. This repertoire includes tens of thousands of clones. The germline gives CDR1 KGHSH, CDR2 LQKENI. The CDR3 covers 14 residues. Trimming took 6 bases from V and 2 from J; bases not matched to a gene: 4. It was healthy bone marrow donors who served as donors. Regarding this clone: Its specificity is not known.

This receptor was identified in a man aged 30 to 45 in good health and CMV-seropositive. The specimen was PBMCs. The chain recombines TRBV18 with TRBJ1-1, with 9 nucleotides matching TRBD1. In DNA, the CDR3 is TGTGCCAGCTCCCTGGACAGGGGCAACACTGAAGCTTTCTTT. Protein: CASSLDRGNTEAFF.